Sequencing of this T cell receptor beta chain was carried out in a study of Graves' ophthalmopathy and Graves' hyperthyroidism. Study results and caveats: Most expanded thyroid clonotypes above 0.001 frequency also appeared in blood.

Germline-derived CDR1 and CDR2 are SQVTM and ANQGSEA. There are 14 residues in the CDR3. V lost 0 bases and J lost 1, with 7 bases in between. PBMCs came from less than 13 ml of fresh peripheral blood. Amplification of the TCR beta CDR3 regions used RNA transcripts (as template). First-round RT-PCR with HTBI primers preceded a second-round multiplex PCR. One entry per CDR3 protein, called by TCRdb with MiXCR from the multiplex PCR reads. The repertoire includes more than 550,000 distinct CDR3 sequences, about two fifths of them detected once, and roughly 3% sits in the top ten. This clonotype was counted many times. Its antigen is unknown.

The chain is built from TRBV29-1 and TRBJ1-3; D remains ambiguous. Source material: peripheral blood. The TCR comes from an adult man with Graves' ophthalmopathy. The CDR3 region has the DNA TGCAGCGTTGAAGAACTAGGGTCTGGAAACACCATATATTTT. Residues: CSVEELGSGNTIYF.